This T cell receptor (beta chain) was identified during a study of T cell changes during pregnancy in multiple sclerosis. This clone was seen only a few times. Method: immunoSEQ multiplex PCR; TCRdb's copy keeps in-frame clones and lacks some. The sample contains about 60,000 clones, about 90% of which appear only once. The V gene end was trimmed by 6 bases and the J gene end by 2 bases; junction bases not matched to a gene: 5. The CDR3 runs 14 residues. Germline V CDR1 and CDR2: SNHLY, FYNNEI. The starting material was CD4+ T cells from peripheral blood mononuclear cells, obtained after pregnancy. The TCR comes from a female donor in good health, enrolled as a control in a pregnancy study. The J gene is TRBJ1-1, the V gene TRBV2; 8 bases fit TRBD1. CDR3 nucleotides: TGTGCCAGCAGCGGACAGGGTGGAAACACTGAAGCTTTCTTT. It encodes CASSGQGGNTEAFF.